This T cell receptor (beta chain) was identified during a study of T cell repertoires in cytomegalovirus infection. At the level of the study: HLA-B-restricted CMV epitopes that are well studied were used alongside recently identified HLA-C-restricted ones. CMV infection and matching HLA type were both indicated by public TCR beta signatures. Study results and limitations: The study identified carriers of CMV plus the relevant HLA from cumulative public TCR beta family frequency. CMV-specific TCR beta clonotypes restricted by HLA-C dominated the ex vivo response.

One entry per CDR3 protein, called by TCRdb with MiXCR from the reads. The sample lists about 310,000 distinct CDR3 sequences, roughly 25% occurring once. The V and J ends lost 7 bases and 0 bases respectively, with 11 bases between them. CDR1 is LNHDA, CDR2 SQIVND, per germline (reference sequence). The CDR3 runs 14 residues. As for this clonotype: Antigen specificity is unknown.

The sequence came from a human donor in good health (CMV status not recorded). Some clones in this sample may be carry-over from other donors' samples. The chain combines TRBV19 with TRBJ2-3; the D is unclear. The specimen was cultured PBMCs, collected from culture after CMV antigen stimulation. The CDR3 nucleotides read TGTGCCAGTACCGCGATTTCTAGCACAGATACGCAGTATTTT. This encodes CASTAISSTDTQYF.